These 30 T cell receptor beta chains originate from one sample sequenced in a study of T-cell reconstitution after alpha-beta-depleted transplantation in children. Unique molecular identifiers were used to barcode this TCRbeta library. TCRdb processed the PCR reads anew with MiXCR; each CDR3 protein has one entry. The sample contains about 410,000 distinct CDR3 sequences, roughly 21% of which appear only once. The sample consisted of PBMCs from the stem cell graft donor, taken from the stem cell graft. The source of these receptors is a human donor who donated a stem cell graft to a child with acute myeloid leukemia.

The chain uses TRBV12-3 or TRBV12-4 and TRBJ1-2; D is perhaps TRBD1 (6 bases). V was pared by 5 bases and J by 4 bases, with 11 bases between. This CDR3 has 13 residues. The CDR3 loop reads CASSPDRRYGYTF. In DNA, the CDR3 is TGTGCCAGCAGTCCAGACAGGCGCTATGGCTACACCTTC.

This clonotype was seen only a few times. The rearrangement joins TRBV9 to TRBJ2-1; possibly TRBD2 for D (6 bases). V dropped 0 bases and J dropped 7 bases, with 11 bases sitting between them. The CDR3 covers 14 residues. Germline CDR1 reads SGDLS; CDR2 reads YYNGEE. The CDR3 nucleotides read TGTGCCAGCAGCGTAGCGGCAGGGAGGAATGAGCAGTTCTTC. Amino acid sequence: CASSVAAGRNEQFF. Full variable domain (remainder filled in from reference TRBV9 and TRBJ2-1): DSGVTQTPKHLITATGQRVTLRCSPRSGDLSVYWYQQSLDQGLQFLIQYYNGEERAKGNILERFSAQQFPDLHSELNLSSLELGDSALYFCASSVAAGRNEQFFGPGTRLTVL.

V usage is TRBV20-1 and J usage is TRBJ2-7; TRBD2 matches 8 bases. Germline trimming cut 5 bases from V and 7 bases from J; bases unmatched to any gene: 16. Looked up from germline, CDR1 is DFQATT and CDR2 is SNEGSKA (reference sequence). CDR3 length: 15 amino acids. As DNA, the CDR3 is TGCAGTGCTTCACGCACTAGCGGTGGGTCTCGAGAGCAGTACTTC. Encoded protein: CSASRTSGGSREQYF.

This clonotype counts as medium-sized. The chain joins TRBV20-1 to TRBJ2-4, with 9 bases aligning to TRBD2. The CDR3 totals 14 residues. CDR1 and CDR2 from the germline V gene are DFQATT and SNEGSKA (reference sequence). CDR3: CSHTSGLTKNIQYF. CDR3 DNA: TGCAGCCATACTAGCGGGCTAACCAAAAACATTCAGTACTTC.

The chain uses TRBV18 and TRBJ2-6; D call uncertain. Trimming stripped 0 bases from V and 0 bases from J, with 6 bases between. CDR1 is KGHSH and CDR2 is LQKENI in the germline V gene. The CDR3 has 16 amino acids. The CDR3 sequence: CASSPPSASGANVLTF. CDR3 bases: TGTGCCAGCTCACCACCGTCAGCCTCTGGGGCCAACGTCCTGACTTTC. Based on the CDR3 plus reference TRBV18 and TRBJ2-6, the full variable domain is NAGVMQNPRHLVRRRGQEARLRCSPMKGHSHVYWYRQLPEEGLKFMVYLQKENIIDESGMPKERFSAEFPKEGPSILRIQQVVRGDSAAYFCASSPPSASGANVLTFGAGSRLTVL.

This chain uses TRBV5-1 with TRBJ2-1; 12 bases fit TRBD2. J was trimmed by 8 bases and V by 7 bases; bases with no gene match: 7. The CDR3 sequence is 14 residues long. Germline V gives CDR1 SGHRS, CDR2 YFSETQ. In DNA, the CDR3 is TGCGCCAGCCAGACTAGCGGGAGTTCGTATGAGCAGTTCTTC. Amino acids: CASQTSGSSYEQFF. The variable domain in full, with the rest retrieved from reference TRBV5-1 and TRBJ2-1, is KAGVTQTPRYLIKTRGQQVTLSCSPISGHRSVSWYQQTPGQGLQFLFEYFSETQRNKGNFPGRFSGRQFSNSRSEMNVSTLELGDSALYLCASQTSGSSYEQFFGPGTRLTVL.

The V gene is TRBV28, the J gene TRBJ2-1, with D tentatively TRBD2 (6 bases). The germline gives CDR1 MDHEN, CDR2 SYDVKM. The V end lost 3 bases, the J end lost 10 bases, and 16 bases lay between the germline ends. The CDR3 spans 14 residues. The CDR3 DNA follows: TGTGCCAGCAGTTTGCGAACGAAAAGCGGGGAGCAGTTCTTC. It codes for CASSLRTKSGEQFF.

Only a few counts were recorded for this clonotype. The V call is TRBV7-2, the J call TRBJ1-1; 7 nucleotides line up with TRBD1. This CDR3 is built from 15 residues. Per germline, CDR1 SGHTA and CDR2 FQGNSA. The trim removed 5 bases at V and 6 bases at J, leaving 12 bases unmatched. The CDR3 sequence is CASSLYRGPGAEAFF. For the CDR3, the DNA is TGTGCCAGCAGCCTATACAGGGGACCCGGGGCTGAAGCTTTCTTT.

In this sample, this clonotype turned up a few times. The rearrangement joins TRBV4-1 to TRBJ2-3, with 9 bases matching TRBD2. V was clipped by 6 bases and J by 1 base; unmatched bases: 8. CDR1 is MGHRA, CDR2 YSYEKL, per germline. This CDR3 has 16 residues. The CDR3 nucleotides read TGCGCCAGCAGGCCTAGCGGGACCCGGGGCACAGATACGCAGTATTTT. It specifies CASRPSGTRGTDTQYF.

The chain is built from TRBV5-4 and TRBJ2-5; perhaps D is TRBD1 or TRBD2 (5 bases each). The V gene's germline CDR1 is SGHNT and CDR2 YYREEE (reference sequence). This CDR3 comprises 12 residues. Trimming shortened V by 3 bases and J by 5 bases, and 8 bases separated the two germline ends. CDR3 coding DNA: TGTGCCAGCAGCTCTGAGGGGGAGACCCAGTACTTC. Translating gives CASSSEGETQYF.

This clonotype was observed at least ten times. The chain is built from TRBV4-3 and TRBJ2-7; TRBD2 matches 7 bases. V lost 0 bases to trimming and J lost 4 bases; unmatched junction nucleotides: 12. This CDR3 contains 17 residues. Germline CDR1 is LGHNA and CDR2 is YSLEER. As DNA, the CDR3 is TGCGCCAGCAGCCAAGAAATGCTCAGGACTAGTCTATACGAGCAGTACTTC. Protein sequence: CASSQEMLRTSLYEQYF.

The chain recombines TRBV12-3 or TRBV12-4 with TRBJ2-2; D might be TRBD2 (5 bases). This CDR3 comprises 18 residues. V lost 6 bases to trimming and J lost 5 bases, with 25 bases between them. This CDR3 is CASSSYLRESPGTGELFF. For the CDR3, the DNA is TGTGCCAGCAGCTCATACTTGCGTGAGTCCCCGGGGACCGGGGAGCTGTTTTTT.

This clonotype was seen at least ten times. The chain carries TRBV29-1 and TRBJ2-7, with D maybe TRBD2 (7 bases). The V gene lost 6 bases and the J gene lost 4 bases, with 16 bases spanning the gap. Per the germline V gene, CDR1 is SQVTM and CDR2 is ANQGSEA. The CDR3 spans 13 residues. CDR3 amino acids: CSVGAGEAYEQYF. The CDR3 coding sequence is TGCAGCGTGGGGGCGGGAGAAGCTTACGAGCAGTACTTC.

The chain recombines TRBV12-3 or TRBV12-4 with TRBJ2-7; D possibly matches TRBD1 or TRBD2 (5 bases each). Trimming stripped 5 bases from V and 12 bases from J, with 20 bases between. The CDR3 has 13 residues. Written as DNA, the CDR3 is TGTGCCAGCAGTCCGGGACGCACCACTGGCGGGTACTTC. It encodes CASSPGRTTGGYF.

This chain joins TRBV12-3 or TRBV12-4 and TRBJ2-3, with D perhaps given as TRBD1 or TRBD2 (6 bases each). The ends were cut back, 3 bases at V and 0 bases at J, with 34 bases in the middle. The CDR3 covers 23 residues. The CDR3 sequence is CASSFPDSAILRAGTSSTDTQYF. The CDR3 DNA is TGTGCCAGCAGTTTTCCGGACAGTGCGATCCTAAGGGCGGGAACGTCTAGCACAGATACGCAGTATTTT.

This clonotype showed up many times. V and J are TRBV7-2 and TRBJ2-5; D call uncertain. The CDR3 runs 13 residues. Trimming took 5 bases from V and 4 from J, leaving 11 bases between them. Per germline, CDR1 SGHTA and CDR2 FQGNSA. The CDR3 coding sequence is TGTGCCAGCAGCACCACCTGGGGAGAGACCCAGTACTTC. Protein: CASSTTWGETQYF.

The chain employs TRBV11-2 and TRBJ2-5; 10 bases line up with TRBD1. With V trimmed by 2 bases and J by 1 base, 1 base remained unmatched. The CDR3 covers 15 residues. CDR1 SGHAT and CDR2 FQNNGV come from the germline V gene. This chain's CDR3 is CASSLRTGGQETQYF. Here the CDR3 DNA reads TGTGCCAGCAGCTTAAGGACAGGGGGCCAAGAGACCCAGTACTTC.

J is TRBJ2-7 and V is TRBV4-1; D is perhaps TRBD2 (5 bases). With 8 bases removed from V and 4 bases from J, the gap between germline ends came to 24 bases. CDR3 length: 16 residues. The germline V gene has CDR1 MGHRA and CDR2 YSYEKL. The CDR3 DNA sequence: TGCGCCAGCGGGCGAGGAGCGGCCACCGAAATTTACGAGCAGTACTTC. It translates to CASGRGAATEIYEQYF.

This clonotype was seen more than once but under ten times. This chain links TRBV10-3 with TRBJ1-1; D remains ambiguous. Germline CDR1 ENHRY, CDR2 SYGVKD. V lost 0 bases to trimming and J lost 13 bases, with 12 bases between them. The CDR3 contains 12 residues. The CDR3 DNA is TGTGCCATCAGTGAGTCGGGCAGAAGAGTTTTCTTT. The encoded protein is CAISESGRRVFF.

This clonotype was picked up many times. The chain combines TRBV29-1 with TRBJ1-1, with TRBD1 identical over 7 bases. In germline, CDR1 is SQVTM, CDR2 ANQGSEA. V shed 3 bases and J 5 bases; nucleotides not matched to a gene: 6. This CDR3 comprises 13 residues. The CDR3 loop is CSVDRGLGTEAFF. As DNA, the CDR3 is TGCAGCGTTGATAGGGGGCTAGGAACTGAAGCTTTCTTT.

The chain joins TRBV5-1 to TRBJ2-5, with TRBD1 identical over 7 bases. CDR1 SGHRS and CDR2 YFSETQ come from the germline V gene. The CDR3 is 15 amino acids. J was trimmed by 5 bases and V by 0 bases; bases with no gene match: 7. The CDR3 protein is CASSLGQGLDETQYF. The CDR3 DNA reads TGCGCCAGCAGCTTGGGACAGGGCTTAGATGAGACCCAGTACTTC.

This clonotype was seen only a few times. Mismatch with germline at one junction end may stem from a read error. The V and J genes are TRBV7-7 and TRBJ2-5, with 7 bases aligning to TRBD1. This CDR3 is 15 amino acids long. In germline, CDR1 is SSHAT, CDR2 FNYEAQ (reference sequence). The DNA of the CDR3 is TGTGCTAGCAGTTTCCGGGACAGCTTACAAGAGACCCAGTACTTC. Translating gives CASSFRDSLQETQYF.

The chain carries TRBV20-1 and TRBJ2-5; 8 positions match TRBD2. The CDR3 has 14 amino acids. Germline CDR1 is DFQATT and CDR2 is SNEGSKA (reference sequence). V lost 5 bases and J lost 1; bases outside the gene matches: 6. CDR3 coding DNA: TGCAGTGCTGTCACAACTAGCGGCCAAGAGACCCAGTACTTC. Translated: CSAVTTSGQETQYF.

This clonotype was seen a handful of times. V and J are TRBV7-2 and TRBJ2-6; D not certain. The CDR3 spans 16 residues. Trimming took off 0 bases at V and 4 bases at J, with 10 bases between the two ends. In germline, CDR1 is SGHTA, CDR2 FQGNSA. CDR3 DNA: TGTGCCAGCAGCTTAGCTCTCCAGACCGGGGCCAACGTCCTGACTTTC. Protein product: CASSLALQTGANVLTF. Full variable domain (rest looked up from reference TRBV7-2 and TRBJ2-6): GAGVSQSPSNKVTEKGKDVELRCDPISGHTALYWYRQSLGQGLEFLIYFQGNSAPDKSGLPSDRFSAERTGGSVSTLTIQRTQQEDSAVYLCASSLALQTGANVLTFGAGSRLTVL.

This clonotype was counted ten times or more. The chain links TRBV28 to TRBJ1-5; the D gene is possibly TRBD1 (6 bases). The CDR3 is made up of 15 amino acids. V lost 6 bases and J 2 bases, leaving 14 bases between the germline ends. Germline CDR1 MDHEN, CDR2 SYDVKM. The CDR3 DNA reads TGTGCCAGCAGAACCGGACAGTCGGGCAATCAGCCCCAGCATTTT. This translates into CASRTGQSGNQPQHF.

This clonotype was seen a handful of times. The rearrangement links TRBV11-2 to TRBJ2-5; no definite D call. Between the trimmed V and J ends, which lost 5 bases and 9 bases, there was a span of 13 bases. The CDR3 extends over 12 amino acids. CDR1 is SGHAT, CDR2 FQNNGV, per germline. The CDR3: CASSNIRSAQYF. As DNA, the CDR3 is TGTGCCAGCAGCAACATTCGGAGTGCCCAGTACTTC.

The rearrangement links TRBV7-3 to TRBJ2-3; TRBD2 aligns across 12 bases. Unmatched junction bases numbered 12, after V lost 8 bases and J lost 3 bases. The CDR3 spans 17 residues. Germline V gene lookup returns CDR1 SGHTA and CDR2 FQGTGA. CDR3 DNA: TGTGCCAGCTCGAATCGGCGACTAGCGGGAGTTACAGATACGCAGTATTTT. Translating it yields CASSNRRLAGVTDTQYF.

This clonotype was seen a few times. The V call is TRBV20-1, the J call TRBJ2-5; D call uncertain. Germline loops: CDR1 DFQATT, CDR2 SNEGSKA (reference sequence). The CDR3 loop spans 14 amino acids. Trimming shortened V by 0 bases and J by 4 bases, and 12 bases separated the two germline ends. The CDR3 nucleotides read TGCAGTGCTAGAGATCAACAGTCCCGAGAGACCCAGTACTTC. It specifies CSARDQQSRETQYF.

This clonotype was counted at least ten times. The chain recombines TRBV15 with TRBJ2-3; no reliable D call. The V and J ends lost 7 bases and 0 bases respectively, with 14 bases between them. Germline lookup yields CDR1 LNHNV and CDR2 YYDKDF (reference sequence). The CDR3 is 15 residues long. CDR3 in DNA: TGTGCCACCACCCCTAACGGAATTAGCACAGATACGCAGTATTTT. It yields the protein CATTPNGISTDTQYF.

This clonotype was observed at least ten times. J is TRBJ2-7 and V is TRBV20-1, with D tentatively TRBD1 (5 bases). With 6 bases removed from V and 2 bases from J, the gap between germline ends came to 14 bases. This CDR3 region has 13 residues. CDR1 and CDR2 from the germline V gene are DFQATT and SNEGSKA (reference sequence). CDR3 nucleotide sequence: TGCAGTGCCAGGGTGACTTCAACCTACGAGCAGTACTTC. Protein: CSARVTSTYEQYF.